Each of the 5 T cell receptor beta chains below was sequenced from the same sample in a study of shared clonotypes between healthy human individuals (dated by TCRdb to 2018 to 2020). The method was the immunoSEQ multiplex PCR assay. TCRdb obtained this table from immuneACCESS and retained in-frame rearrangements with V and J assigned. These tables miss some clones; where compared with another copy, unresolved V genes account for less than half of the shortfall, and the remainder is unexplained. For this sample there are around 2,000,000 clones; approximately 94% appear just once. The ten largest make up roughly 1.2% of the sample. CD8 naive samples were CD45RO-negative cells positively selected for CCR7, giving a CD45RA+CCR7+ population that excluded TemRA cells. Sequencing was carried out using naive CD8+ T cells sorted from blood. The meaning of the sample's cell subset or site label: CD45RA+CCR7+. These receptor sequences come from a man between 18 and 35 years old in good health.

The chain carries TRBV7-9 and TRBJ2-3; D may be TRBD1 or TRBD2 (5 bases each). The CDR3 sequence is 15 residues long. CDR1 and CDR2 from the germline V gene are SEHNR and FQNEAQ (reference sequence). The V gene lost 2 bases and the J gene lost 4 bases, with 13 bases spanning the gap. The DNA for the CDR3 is TGTGCCAGCAGCTTATCTGAGGGGCTTGCAGATACGCAGTATTTT. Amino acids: CASSLSEGLADTQYF.

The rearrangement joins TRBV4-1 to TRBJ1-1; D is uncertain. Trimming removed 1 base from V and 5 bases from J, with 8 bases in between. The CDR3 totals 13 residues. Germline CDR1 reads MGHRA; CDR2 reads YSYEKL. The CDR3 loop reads CASSQVGKTEAFF. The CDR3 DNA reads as TGCGCCAGCAGCCAAGTTGGGAAGACTGAAGCTTTCTTT.

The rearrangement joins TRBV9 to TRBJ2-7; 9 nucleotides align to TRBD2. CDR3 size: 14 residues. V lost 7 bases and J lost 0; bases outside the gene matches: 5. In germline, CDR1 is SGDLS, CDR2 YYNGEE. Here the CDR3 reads CASAREGVSYEQYF. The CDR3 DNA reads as TGTGCCAGCGCGCGGGAGGGCGTCTCCTACGAGCAGTACTTC.

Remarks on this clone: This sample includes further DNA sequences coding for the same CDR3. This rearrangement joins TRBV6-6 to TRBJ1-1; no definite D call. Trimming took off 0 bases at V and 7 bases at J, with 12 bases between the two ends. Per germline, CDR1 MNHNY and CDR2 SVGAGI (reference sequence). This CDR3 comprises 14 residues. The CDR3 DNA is TGTGCCAGCAGTTACTCGAGGGCAGCCGATGAAGCTTTCTTT. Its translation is CASSYSRAADEAFF.

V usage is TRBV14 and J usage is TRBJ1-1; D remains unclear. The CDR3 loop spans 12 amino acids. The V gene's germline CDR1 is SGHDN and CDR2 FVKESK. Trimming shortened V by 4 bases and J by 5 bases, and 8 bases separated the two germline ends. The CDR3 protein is CASSLTGTEAFF. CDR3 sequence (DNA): TGTGCCAGCAGCCTAACGGGGACTGAAGCTTTCTTT.